This T cell receptor (beta chain) was sequenced in a study of PD-L1 blockade in urothelial cancer. Time point of the sample: pretreatment peripheral blood. Trimming took off 5 bases at V and 6 bases at J, with 11 bases between the two ends. Germline CDR1 DFQATT, CDR2 SNEGSKA (reference sequence). CDR3 length: 11 residues. The data were produced by immunoSEQ multiplex PCR, yet TCRdb's version contains in-frame clones alone and is incomplete. Of about 55,000 clones in the sample, roughly 84% were seen once. The sequencing here drew on PBMCs, taken around atezolizumab (anti-PD-L1) treatment. This TCR was sampled from a man aged 45 to 65 with urothelial cancer. The rearrangement links TRBV20-1 to TRBJ2-7; D is unclear. The CDR3 loop reads CSAVELTEQYF. CDR3 bases: TGCAGTGCTGTCGAGCTAACCGAGCAGTACTTC.